A selection of T cell receptor beta chains follows, all from one sample in a study of technical replicates of blood from a handful of donors. Assay used: immunoSEQ multiplex PCR; TCRdb lists only in-frame clones, some missing. Here the sample spans about 71,000 clones, roughly 96% being singletons. Sequencing used T cells isolated from PBMCs. The receptors stem from a human donor in good health. The CDR3 runs from the conserved cysteine through the conserved F or W. Each record gives: CDR3 protein, V gene, J gene.

CDR3: CASSLVAGAYEKLFF
V: TRBV7-9
J: TRBJ1-4

CDR3: CASHRDSSPLEQYF
V: TRBV6-1
J: TRBJ2-7

CDR3: CASSRWGSRAFF
V: TRBV27
J: TRBJ1-1

CDR3: CASSEKGYFNSYNSPLHF
V: TRBV14
J: TRBJ1-6

CDR3: CASSILTGSYGYTF
V: TRBV7-2
J: TRBJ1-2

CDR3: CASSLTVLTTNEQFF
V: TRBV7-2
J: TRBJ2-1

CDR3: CASLEWTFSTDTQYF
V: TRBV10-2
J: TRBJ2-3

CDR3: CASSRQGDAMRAFF
V: TRBV6-5
J: TRBJ1-1

CDR3: CATSRDQRTTNYGYTF
V: TRBV15
J: TRBJ1-2

CDR3: CASSAREQGGKQYF
V: TRBV6-6
J: TRBJ2-7

CDR3: CASSPITSTNEKLFF
V: TRBV18
J: TRBJ1-4

CDR3: CASPPMPGQKETQYF
V: TRBV21-1
J: TRBJ2-5

CDR3: CASSEGQGIDTEAFF
V: TRBV6-1
J: TRBJ1-1

CDR3: CASSPRGLAGVIDTQYF
V: TRBV9
J: TRBJ2-3

CDR3: CASSYSGLAGDEQYF
V: TRBV6-6
J: TRBJ2-7

CDR3: CASSRGETQYF
V: TRBV2
J: TRBJ2-5

CDR3: CASSGGLAAYEQYF
V: TRBV21-1
J: TRBJ2-7

CDR3: CASKLGHSNEKLFF
V: TRBV6-5
J: TRBJ1-4

CDR3: CASRRQGEGNQPQHF
V: TRBV6-6
J: TRBJ1-5

CDR3: CASRGLAGEAAYNEQFF
V: TRBV5-1
J: TRBJ2-1

CDR3: CASSLSTAVGAWAKTQYF
V: TRBV2
J: TRBJ2-5

CDR3: CTSRDERPSGDRPRTGELFF
V: TRBV1
J: TRBJ2-2

CDR3: CASTYGTSGSYEQYF
V: TRBV4-2
J: TRBJ2-7

CDR3: CASSGRTVFTDTQYF
V: TRBV6-1
J: TRBJ2-3

CDR3: CASRQGDEQYF
V: TRBV7-9
J: TRBJ2-7

CDR3: CASSPGPAGVPDTQYF
V: TRBV7-6
J: TRBJ2-3

CDR3: CASSESSNRGKLYF
V: TRBV10-1
J: TRBJ2-7

CDR3: CASSFPPVFSSYEQYF
V: TRBV7-2
J: TRBJ2-7